One and the same sample provided the 17 T cell receptor beta chains below, sequenced in a study of blood T cell repertoires in COVID-19. Profiling relied on immunoSEQ multiplex PCR, and the TCRdb table lists in-frame clones only, not all of them. The sample has about 250,000 clones, about nine tenths seen once; the top ten hold 3%. Material: peripheral blood. The receptors derive from a woman in her twenties or thirties with active or convalescent COVID-19.

V is TRBV6-2 or TRBV6-3 and J is TRBJ2-7; 7 nucleotides line up with TRBD2. The CDR3 is made up of 14 amino acids. Trimming cost V 7 bases and J 7 bases; bases outside gene matches: 13. The germline CDR1 and CDR2 sequences are MNHEY and SVGEGT. CDR3 in amino acids: CASTPGGSRWEQYF. DNA of the CDR3: TGTGCCAGCACCCCGGGGGGTTCTCGTTGGGAGCAGTACTTC.

This chain uses TRBV6-2 or TRBV6-3 with TRBJ2-3; TRBD1 aligns across 7 bases. Germline lookup yields CDR1 MNHEY and CDR2 SVGEGT. V was clipped by 2 bases and J by 0 bases; unmatched bases: 2. The CDR3 totals 15 residues. The CDR3 DNA reads TGTGCCAGCAGTTACAGGGGGCTTAGCACAGATACGCAGTATTTT. Amino acid sequence: CASSYRGLSTDTQYF.

This chain links TRBV3-1 (or the pseudogene TRBV3-2) with TRBJ2-2, with D unresolved. Germline CDR1 reads LGHDT; CDR2 reads YNNKEL (reference sequence). The CDR3 extends over 14 amino acids. Trimming pared 3 bases from V and 1 base from J, leaving 6 bases between. CDR3 loop: CASSQNRNTGELFF. The CDR3 region has the DNA TGTGCCAGCAGCCAGAACAGGAACACCGGGGAGCTGTTTTTT.

This clone is a singleton in its sample. This chain uses TRBV9 with TRBJ2-5, with TRBD2 matching over 8 bases. This CDR3 has 13 residues. The germline V gene has CDR1 SGDLS and CDR2 YYNGEE. Trimming removed 4 bases from V and 2 bases from J; junction bases left unmatched: 1. CDR3 nucleotides: TGTGCCAGCAGCAGCGGGGGTCAAGAGACCCAGTACTTC. Its protein product is CASSSGGQETQYF.

The rearrangement joins TRBV10-3 to TRBJ2-1; tentatively, D is TRBD2 (5 bases). The V gene's germline CDR1 is ENHRY and CDR2 SYGVKD. V was pared by 3 bases and J by 6 bases, with 6 bases between. The CDR3 loop spans 12 amino acids. CDR3 DNA sequence: TGTGCCATCAGTGAAGAGGGCAATGAGCAGTTCTTC. Its translation: CAISEEGNEQFF.

This sequence joins TRBV13 and TRBJ2-1, with 14 nucleotides matching TRBD2. The V and J ends lost 3 bases and 8 bases, in that order; junction bases with no gene match: 12. CDR1 is PRHDT, CDR2 FYEKMQ, per germline (reference sequence). The CDR3 covers 18 residues. DNA for the CDR3: TGTGCCAGCAGCTTGGTCCGACGGACTAGCGGGGGGCACCATGAGCAGTTCTTC. Its protein product is CASSLVRRTSGGHHEQFF. The full variable domain, its missing parts supplied by reference TRBV13 and TRBJ2-1, is AAGVIQSPRHLIKEKRETATLKCYPIPRHDTVYWYQQGPGQDPQFLISFYEKMQSDKGSIPDRFSAQQFSDYHSELNMSSLELGDSALYFCASSLVRRTSGGHHEQFFGPGTRLTVL.

In this sample, this clone turned up a few times. The rearrangement uses TRBV6-6 and TRBJ2-6, with D perhaps TRBD1 (6 bases). The V gene lost 6 bases and the J gene lost 3 bases, with 12 bases spanning the gap. This CDR3 is built from 15 residues. Per the germline V gene, CDR1 is MNHNY and CDR2 is SVGAGI (reference sequence). In DNA form, the CDR3 reads TGTGCCAGCAGAGTTACAGGGCATGGGGCCAACGTCCTGACTTTC. This encodes CASRVTGHGANVLTF.

The chain uses TRBV6-1 and TRBJ2-2; the D gene is possibly TRBD1 (6 bases). Looked up from germline, CDR1 is MNHNS and CDR2 is SASEGT. The germline V and J ends were trimmed by 5 bases and 6 bases, with 13 bases remaining between them. The CDR3 spans 14 residues. DNA for the CDR3: TGTGCCAGCAGTTGGACCACAGGGTCCGGGGAGCTGTTTTTT. Translating it yields CASSWTTGSGELFF.

This sequence joins TRBV5-1 and TRBJ1-1; TRBD1 matches at 7 bases. The CDR3 spans 16 residues. Trimming at V came to 6 bases and at J to 0 bases, leaving 11 bases not matched to a gene. Germline CDR1 SGHRS, CDR2 YFSETQ. CDR3 sequence: CASTQNRGGMNTEAFF. Here the CDR3 DNA reads TGCGCCAGCACCCAAAACAGGGGCGGCATGAACACTGAAGCTTTCTTT.

The genes are TRBV28 and TRBJ1-1, with D tentatively TRBD1 (5 bases). This CDR3 is 15 amino acids long. V lost 7 bases and J lost 1, with 16 bases in between. The germline CDR1 and CDR2 sequences are MDHEN and SYDVKM. In nucleotides, the CDR3 is TGTGCCAGCATCGGGTCGGGTGACAGGAACACTGAAGCTTTCTTT. Translation gives CASIGSGDRNTEAFF.

This chain uses TRBV6-2 or TRBV6-3 with TRBJ1-1, with 10 bases that match TRBD1. Germline-derived CDR1 and CDR2 are MNHEY and SVGEGT. V dropped 4 bases and J dropped 5; count of bases not matched to a gene: 10. This CDR3 has 16 amino acids. CDR3 in amino acids: CASSWGQGFRGTEAFF. For the CDR3, the DNA is TGTGCCAGCAGTTGGGGACAGGGGTTCAGGGGAACTGAAGCTTTCTTT.

The chain carries TRBV3-1 (or the pseudogene TRBV3-2) and TRBJ1-3; no firm D call. The V end lost 4 bases, the J end lost 7 bases, and 8 bases lay between the germline ends. The CDR3 has 12 residues. Looked up from germline, CDR1 is LGHDT and CDR2 is YNNKEL (reference sequence). The CDR3 sequence is CASSRIGNTIYF. The CDR3 DNA reads TGTGCCAGCAGCCGGATCGGGAACACCATATATTTT.

The chain couples TRBV3-1 (or the pseudogene TRBV3-2) to TRBJ1-3; a possible D gene is TRBD1 (6 bases). The CDR3 has 13 residues. Germline-derived CDR1 and CDR2 are LGHDT and YNNKEL (reference sequence). The V gene lost 4 bases and the J gene lost 4 bases, with 8 bases spanning the gap. CDR3 amino acids: CASSLDRGNTIYF. The CDR3 DNA follows: TGTGCCAGCAGCCTCGACAGGGGAAACACCATATATTTT.

The rearrangement uses TRBV5-1 and TRBJ1-1; no firm D call. The CDR3 sequence is 14 residues long. V lost 0 bases, J lost 0 bases, and 6 bases lay in between. The germline V gene encodes CDR1 SGHRS and CDR2 YFSETQ. The CDR3 sequence is CASSLGTMNTEAFF. CDR3 nucleotides: TGCGCCAGCAGCTTGGGGACTATGAACACTGAAGCTTTCTTT. The variable domain in full, completed from reference TRBV5-1 and TRBJ1-1, reads KAGVTQTPRYLIKTRGQQVTLSCSPISGHRSVSWYQQTPGQGLQFLFEYFSETQRNKGNFPGRFSGRQFSNSRSEMNVSTLELGDSALYLCASSLGTMNTEAFFGQGTRLTVV.

This chain joins TRBV3-1 (or the pseudogene TRBV3-2) and TRBJ1-2; possible D gene TRBD1, 6 bases. Germline V lookup: CDR1 LGHDT, CDR2 YNNKEL (reference sequence). Trimming took 4 bases from V and 1 from J, leaving 22 bases between them. The CDR3 has 18 amino acids. The CDR3 DNA sequence: TGTGCCAGCAGCCCGGCGCAGGGGCCGCGGTATATTAACTATGGCTACACCTTC. Translated, it gives CASSPAQGPRYINYGYTF.

The chain carries TRBV6-4 and TRBJ2-1; 7 bases are a match to TRBD2. Losses at the gene ends were 0 bases for V and 10 bases for J; bases not matched to a gene: 3. This CDR3 is built from 13 residues. Germline CDR1 and CDR2: MRHNA and SNTAGT. The CDR3, as DNA: TGTGCCAGCAGTGACTCGTGGGGGGGGGAGCAGTTCTTC. This codes for CASSDSWGGEQFF.

The rearrangement links TRBV6-5 to TRBJ2-7; 10 bases line up with TRBD1. CDR3 length: 16 amino acids. From germline, CDR1 is MNHEY and CDR2 SVGAGI. Unmatched junction bases numbered 12, after V lost 4 bases and J lost 6 bases. This chain's CDR3 is CASSSPHLGQGGEQYF. The CDR3 DNA reads TGTGCCAGCAGTTCCCCACACCTCGGACAGGGGGGCGAGCAGTACTTC.